The present entry profiles one TCR beta chain with its context. The target of this receptor is not known. Per-base quality was not reported, and no clone a single base away is much larger than it. This entry is derived from a study of T cell repertoires in ileal Crohn's disease (dated by TCRdb to between 2018 and 2021). In terms of the full investigation: At the time of surgery, roughly a third of patients were active smokers, and the median duration of disease was roughly eight years. Surgery was performed for a complication in all patients, with stricturing disease in about 60% and penetrating disease in around 40%. Postoperative therapy was given to about half of the patients, with thiopurines administered to more than 10 patients and anti-TNF agents administered to fewer than 20 patients. M6 samples were neoterminal ileum biopsies taken at postoperative colonoscopy. TCR repertoire analysis was done in some 60 Crohn's disease patients from a prospective multicentre cohort. The study was conducted in parallel with a multicentre cohort built to find predictors of early endoscopic recurrence after ileocolonic resection. Endoscopic postoperative recurrence was defined as a Rutgeerts score above i0. The study sequenced roughly 170 mucosal samples from 55 or so patients, taken at several locations on the surgical specimen and at postoperative endoscopy. The investigation overall reported the following: Endoscopic recurrence was linked to a higher percentage of high-frequency clones at surgery, and recurrence occurred in every patient whose clonality exceeded 26.8% (18/57). Compared with non-smokers, patients who were active smokers at surgery showed a significantly higher proportion of clonal expansions (25.9% vs 17.9%, p=0.02). Compared with CD4 T cells, sorted CD8 T cells held more high-frequency clones, which suggests that the mucosal expansions were mostly CD8. The timing of postoperative endoscopy varied within the first year after surgery, and the median delay was 6.9 months. Only a subgroup of patients, of unstated size, had their mucosal CD4 and CD8 T cells sorted and sequenced.

For commercial TCRB immunosequencing, around 500 nanograms of biopsy DNA were submitted for each sample. A two-step, amplification bias-controlled multiplex PCR was used by Adaptive Biotechnology to amplify CDR3 regions from genomic DNA. Primers covering every V and J gene segment were used in the first PCR, while barcodes and Illumina adapters were added in the second PCR. CDR3 libraries were sequenced on an Illumina instrument. In the paper's pipeline: The analysis used both the pipelines supplied by the vendor and custom analysis of the raw data in R/Bioconductor with R version 3.3.0. Clonality, ranging from 0 to 1, was calculated as the inverse of the normalised Shannon entropy of all productive clones. High-frequency clones were defined as the share of the repertoire occupied by the top 100 clones, with only clones passing a 95% confidence test being retained. Repertoire diversity was measured with the Simpson index, and overlap between samples was measured with the Morisita-Horn index. TCRdb's version of the immuneACCESS table is confined to in-frame rearrangements and falls short of the full clone set. An unresolved V gene accounts for under half of the shortfall where checked; the remainder is of unknown origin. V, J and clone size are taken as reported in that table, and D and trimming were inferred from the DNA itself. The sample data list around 15,000 clones, and 78% of these were observed just once. Together, the top ten hold under 4.5% of the sample.

This sample's time point label indicates: neoterminal ileum biopsy at postoperative endoscopy, about 6 months after surgery. Adults with ileal or ileocolonic Crohn's disease and an indication for ileocolonic resection were eligible for inclusion. Whole ileal mucosal biopsies were stored frozen at -80°C before DNA extraction. A TRizol-based method was used to extract genomic DNA from the frozen whole biopsies, and the DNA was quantified with a NanoDrop 2000 spectrophotometer. The germline V gene (reference sequence) specifies SEHNR as CDR1 and FQNEAQ as CDR2. The V end loses 0 bases and the J end loses 5 bases, and a stretch of 10 bases separates them. Counted from cysteine to phenylalanine, this CDR3 has 14 amino acids. Here the CDR3 DNA is all that survives: 42 bases in frame from base 1.

This receptor chain uses TRBV7-9 and TRBJ2-5; there is no confident call for the D gene. Sequenced input: ileal tissue. The origin of this receptor is an adult with Crohn's disease. Here the CDR3 is given as CASSLAGKGETQYF. The DNA is TGTGCCAGCAGCTTAGCAGGGAAGGGTGAGACCCAGTACTTC.